The T cell receptor (beta chain) described here comes from a study of regulatory T cells in long-lasting Graves disease. Broader study findings: New patients shared more than 750 public clonotypes, fewer than the approximately 2,700 shared by persistent patients.

The V end was cut by 0 bases, the J end by 2 bases, with 14 bases between. The CDR3 is made up of 15 amino acids. Germline lookup yields CDR1 DFQATT and CDR2 SNEGSKA (reference sequence). Both iRepertoire HTBI primers and Arm-PCR of CDR3 regions were used to build the TCR beta libraries. Each CDR3 protein gets one entry after TCRdb re-called the multiplex PCR reads with MiXCR. In the table there are approximately 300,000 distinct CDR3 sequences, about 18% of which are singletons. The time point is: newly diagnosed GD, antithyroid drugs for less than 3 months. RNA extracted from PBMCs served as the sequencing template. Worth noting for this clonotype: Its antigen remains unknown.

This sequence originates from a female donor with Graves disease. This rearrangement joins TRBV20-1 to TRBJ2-7, with D tentatively TRBD2 (5 bases). This material consisted of peripheral blood mononuclear cells (PBMCs), taken at new diagnosis, from a patient treated with antithyroid drugs. Here the CDR3 DNA reads TGCAGTGCTAGAGAGCGGGCAGGCTCGACCTACGAGCAGTACTTC. This codes for CSARERAGSTYEQYF.